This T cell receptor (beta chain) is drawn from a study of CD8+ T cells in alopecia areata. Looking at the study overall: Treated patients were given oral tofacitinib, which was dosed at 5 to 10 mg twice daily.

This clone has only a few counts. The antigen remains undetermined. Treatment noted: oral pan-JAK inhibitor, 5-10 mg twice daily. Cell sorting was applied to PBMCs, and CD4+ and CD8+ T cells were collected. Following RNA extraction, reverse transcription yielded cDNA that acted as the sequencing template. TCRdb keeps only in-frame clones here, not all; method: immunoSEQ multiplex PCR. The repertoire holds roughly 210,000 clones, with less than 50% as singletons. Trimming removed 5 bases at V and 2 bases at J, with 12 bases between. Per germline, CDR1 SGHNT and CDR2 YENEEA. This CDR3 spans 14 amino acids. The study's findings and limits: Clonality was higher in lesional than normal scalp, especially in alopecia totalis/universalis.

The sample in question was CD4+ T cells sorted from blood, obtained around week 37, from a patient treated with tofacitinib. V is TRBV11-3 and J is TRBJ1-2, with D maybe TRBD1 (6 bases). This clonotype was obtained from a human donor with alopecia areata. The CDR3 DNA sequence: TGTGCCAGCAGCCCCCAGGGGCGGAACTATGGCTACACCTTC. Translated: CASSPQGRNYGYTF. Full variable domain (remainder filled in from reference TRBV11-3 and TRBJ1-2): EAGVVQSPRYKIIEKKQPVAFWCNPISGHNTLYWYLQNLGQGPELLIRYENEEAVDDSQLPKDRFSAERLKGVDSTLKIQPAELGDSAVYLCASSPQGRNYGYTFGSGTRLTVV.